The sequence of this TCR beta chain was determined in a study of a mutant IDH1 vaccine in newly diagnosed glioma. Overall study context: Of the patients given treatment, approximately 62% were male and 37.5% were female, and a mean age of around 44 years was recorded.

Sequencing used immunoSEQ multiplex PCR; TCRdb keeps in-frame clones, though not all of them. There are about 43,000 clones in the sample; 65% to 85% occur only once, and 2% to 2.5% lies in the top ten. Time point of the sample: week 23, last vaccination. Vaccination comprised doses that each held 300 ug of mutant IDH1 20-mer peptide, plus topical imiquimod. Donors had new IDH1-mutant astrocytomas of WHO grade 3 or 4 (ATRX-lost). Turning to this clone: Its target is not known.

Germline CDR1 SEHNR, CDR2 FQNEAQ (reference sequence). The CDR3 extends over 12 amino acids. Trimming removed 5 bases at V and 8 bases at J, with 12 bases between. Study conclusions and caveats: Among top peripheral T cell clonotypes, changes seemed unrelated to pseudoprogression.

The sample was PBMCs, taken from a glioma patient whose treatment included an IDH1 peptide vaccine. The receptor comes from a woman aged 18-30 years with glioma. Some clones in this sample may be carry-over from other donors' samples. The chain is built from TRBV7-9 and TRBJ1-2, with unresolved D. The CDR3 DNA reads as TGTGCCAGCAGCCCCGTAATTGGCGGCTACACCTTC. This codes for CASSPVIGGYTF. Complete variable domain (other parts from reference TRBV7-9 and TRBJ1-2): DTGVSQNPRHKITKRGQNVTFRCDPISEHNRLYWYRQTLGQGPEFLTYFQNEAQLEKSRLLSDRFSAERPKGSFSTLEIQRTEQGDSAMYLCASSPVIGGYTFGSGTRLTVV.